Each of the 9 T cell receptor beta chains below was sequenced from the same sample in a study of identical twins. MiXCR, run by TCRdb on the 5' RACE reads, gives a single entry per CDR3 protein. The sample gives around 280,000 distinct CDR3 sequences, about 8% of which show up once; over 2% is in the top ten. A further study also used this sample, focusing on yellow fever vaccine responses in identical twins.

The sample consisted of memory (CD45RO+) T cells sorted from blood. The source is a woman aged 18-35 years in good health.

The J gene is TRBJ2-3, the V gene TRBV18; weak D call: TRBD2 (5 bases). Trimming took 5 bases from V and 5 from J, leaving 8 bases between them. The CDR3 spans 12 residues. Germline V lookup: CDR1 KGHSH, CDR2 LQKENI. CDR3 coding DNA: TGTGCCAGCTCAGGTGGAGGAGATACGCAGTATTTT. It codes for CASSGGGDTQYF.

The chain employs TRBV12-3 or TRBV12-4 and TRBJ2-4; D unclear. The CDR3 is 13 amino acids. V was shortened by 3 bases and J by 0 bases, with 3 bases between the two germline ends. CDR3 DNA: TGTGCCAGCAGTTTTCAAGCCAAAAACATTCAGTACTTC. Translating gives CASSFQAKNIQYF.

The V call is TRBV3-1, the J call TRBJ1-6; no reliable D call. Between the trimmed V and J ends, which lost 3 bases and 0 bases, there was a span of 6 bases. CDR1 and CDR2 (germline): LGHDT, YNNKEL (reference sequence). This CDR3 comprises 15 residues. CDR3 DNA: TGTGCCAGCAGCCATGGTACCTCCTATAATTCACCCCTCCACTTT. Translated: CASSHGTSYNSPLHF.

As for this clonotype: A much larger clonotype is one base distant, so this may be a read error. This sequence joins TRBV3-1 and TRBJ1-1; 8 bases line up with TRBD1. This CDR3 comprises 14 residues. The ends lost 4 bases at V and 4 bases at J; junction bases unmatched: 5. Germline lookup yields CDR1 LGHDT and CDR2 YNNKEL (reference sequence). The CDR3 DNA follows: TGTGCCAGCAGCCGAGAGACAGGGGTCACTGAAGCTTTCTTT. Encoded protein: CASSRETGVTEAFF.

This chain links TRBV18 with TRBJ2-7; no definite D call. Germline CDR1 is KGHSH and CDR2 is LQKENI. This CDR3 comprises 16 residues. V was cut by 1 base and J by 12 bases, with 25 bases left in between. The CDR3 here is CASSPLPTVRYGFLYF. In DNA, the CDR3 is TGTGCCAGCTCACCACTACCTACTGTCCGTTACGGGTTCCTGTACTTC.

The sample holds a few counts of this clonotype. The chain combines TRBV7-2 with TRBJ2-1; TRBD2 matches 10 bases. The CDR3 runs 17 residues. Germline CDR1 SGHTA, CDR2 FQGNSA. Trimming removed 4 bases from V and 5 bases from J; junction bases left unmatched: 11. CDR3 nucleotides: TGTGCCAGCAGCTCCTCTAGCGGGAGTAGGTCAGACAATGAGCAGTTCTTC. Its protein product is CASSSSSGSRSDNEQFF.

This clonotype appeared a few times. The chain carries TRBV28 and TRBJ2-7; 10 positions match TRBD1. Germline V gives CDR1 MDHEN, CDR2 SYDVKM. The CDR3 covers 15 residues. V was pared by 4 bases and J by 5 bases, with 8 bases of the junction left unmatched. CDR3 amino acids: CASSSPDRGPDEQYV. As DNA, the CDR3 is TGTGCCAGCAGTTCACCCGACAGGGGGCCCGACGAGCAGTACGTC.

The V call is TRBV12-3 or TRBV12-4, the J call TRBJ2-1; TRBD2 matches 9 bases. CDR3 size: 18 residues. The CDR3 loop reads CTFSKPGLARGRSGEQFF. The CDR3 bases are TGTACCTTCAGCAAACCGGGACTAGCTCGTGGGAGGAGTGGTGAGCAGTTCTTC.

The chain carries TRBV7-9 and TRBJ2-5; 10 nucleotides line up with TRBD2. V was clipped by 4 bases and J by 1 base; unmatched bases: 9. The length of the CDR3 is 17 residues. Germline CDR1 reads SEHNR; CDR2 reads FQNEAQ (reference sequence). CDR3 bases: TGTGCCAGCAGCTCTCATATTCGGACTAGCGGCCAAGAGACCCAGTACTTC. It is translated as CASSSHIRTSGQETQYF.